This TCR beta chain originates from a study of T-cell reconstitution after alpha-beta-depleted transplantation in children. Preparation of the TCRbeta library involved a method that used unique molecular identifiers. MiXCR was run by TCRdb on the PCR reads, yielding one entry per CDR3 protein. Of approximately 980,000 distinct CDR3 sequences in the sample, around 30% were seen once. The CDR3 runs to 13 residues. Trimming pared 6 bases from V and 1 base from J, leaving 9 bases between. V is TRBV12-3 or TRBV12-4 and J is TRBJ2-5, with D possibly matching TRBD2 (5 bases). Material: PBMCs, mostly from graft donor cells, obtained 360 days after TCRalphabeta/CD19-depleted stem cell transplant. The receptor was derived from a boy younger than two who had a stem cell transplant for SCID, so the T cells may come from the graft donor. CDR3 DNA: TGTGCCAGCAGAGCAGGAGGCCAAGAGACCCAGTACTTC. It yields the protein CASRAGGQETQYF.